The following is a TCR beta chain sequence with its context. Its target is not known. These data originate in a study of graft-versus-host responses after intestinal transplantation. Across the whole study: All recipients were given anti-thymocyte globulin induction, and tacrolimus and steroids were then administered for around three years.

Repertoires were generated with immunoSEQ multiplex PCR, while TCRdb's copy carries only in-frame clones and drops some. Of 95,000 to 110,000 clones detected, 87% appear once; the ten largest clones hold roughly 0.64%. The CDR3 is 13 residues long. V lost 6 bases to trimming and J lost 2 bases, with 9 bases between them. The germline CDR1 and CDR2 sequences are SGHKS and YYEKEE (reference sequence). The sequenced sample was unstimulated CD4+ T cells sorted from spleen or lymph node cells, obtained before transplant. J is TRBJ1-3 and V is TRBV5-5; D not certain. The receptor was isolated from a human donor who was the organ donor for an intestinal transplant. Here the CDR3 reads CASNIAPGNTIYF. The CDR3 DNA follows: TGTGCCAGCAACATCGCACCTGGAAACACCATATATTTT.